This TCR beta chain was sequenced during a study of cytomegalovirus exposure and HLA in healthy donors. With respect to this clone: The antigen remains undetermined.

Use of 60 Vbeta and 13 Jbeta primers characterized the PCR. Methods used by the authors: About 11 million of 65 million to 95 million unique TCR beta chains were shared, per a later count. Clones were sequenced by immunoSEQ multiplex PCR, and TCRdb holds only the in-frame ones, with some missing. Clonal size and the V and J genes are those of that table, whereas D and trimming came from the DNA. This sample carries about 190,000 clones, more than 65% of them seen once, and the ten largest clones take approximately 2%. Whole-study results and caveats: A link between a missense DCLRE1C variant and TCR beta V- and J-gene trimming emerged from a later analysis. The authors later found HLA-associated TCR beta chains more clonally expanded than equally common others. Prediction of most subjects' HLA-A and HLA-B alleles by TCR beta sequences was reportedly accurate.

CDR1 and CDR2 from the germline V gene are SNHLY and FYNNEI. The CDR3 has 16 amino acids. V shed 3 bases and J 2 bases; nucleotides not matched to a gene: 7. The chain has TRBV2 and TRBJ2-1; 7 bases match TRBD1. The source material was PBMCs. The sequence came from a woman in her 30s in good health and CMV-seronegative. Written as DNA, the CDR3 is TGTGCCAGCAGTGACCCTCAGGGGGATCCCTACAATGAGCAGTTCTTC. It specifies CASSDPQGDPYNEQFF. Full variable domain (remainder filled in from reference TRBV2 and TRBJ2-1): EPEVTQTPSHQVTQMGQEVILRCVPISNHLYFYWYRQILGQKVEFLVSFYNNEISEKSEIFDDQFSVERPDGSNFTLKIRSTKLEDSAMYFCASSDPQGDPYNEQFFGPGTRLTVL.